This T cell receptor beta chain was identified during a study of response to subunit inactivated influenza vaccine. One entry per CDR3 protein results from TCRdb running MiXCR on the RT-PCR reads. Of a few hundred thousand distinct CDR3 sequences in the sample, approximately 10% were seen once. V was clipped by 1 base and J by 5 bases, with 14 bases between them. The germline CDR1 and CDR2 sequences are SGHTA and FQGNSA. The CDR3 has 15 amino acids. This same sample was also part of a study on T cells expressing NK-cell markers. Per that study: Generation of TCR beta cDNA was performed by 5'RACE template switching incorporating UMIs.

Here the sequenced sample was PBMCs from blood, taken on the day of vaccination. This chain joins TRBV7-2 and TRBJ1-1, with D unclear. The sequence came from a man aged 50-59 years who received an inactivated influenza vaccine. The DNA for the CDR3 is TGTGCCAGCAGCTTAGAGGGCGGGGTCCGGACTGAAGCTTTCTTT. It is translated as CASSLEGGVRTEAFF.